Sequencing of this T cell receptor (beta chain) was carried out in a study of shared clonotypes between healthy human individuals. About the study: For every donor, three CD4 naive, three CD4 memory, two CD8 naive and one CD8 memory plates were used.

Findings and caveats of the study: For naive CD4 cells, around 5.1% of clonotypes were shared across a few donors.

TCRdb's copy holds only in-frame clones and misses some; the assay was immunoSEQ multiplex PCR. The repertoire consists of approximately 1.4 million clones, with approximately 98% occurring once and the leading ten covering approximately 0.45%. Points on this clone: Antigen specificity is unknown.

The CDR3 extends over 11 amino acids. Trimming stripped 7 bases from V and 6 bases from J, with 10 bases between. Germline-derived CDR1 and CDR2 are SQVTM and ANQGSEA. The clonotype originates from a man aged 30-40 years in good health. Sequenced input: naive CD4+ T cells sorted from blood. Subset meaning: CD45RA+ positively selected. This sequence joins TRBV29-1 and TRBJ2-1; D is unclear. For the CDR3, the DNA is TGCAGCGGTGCGGCGGTCAATGAGCAGTTCTTC. It yields the protein CSGAAVNEQFF.